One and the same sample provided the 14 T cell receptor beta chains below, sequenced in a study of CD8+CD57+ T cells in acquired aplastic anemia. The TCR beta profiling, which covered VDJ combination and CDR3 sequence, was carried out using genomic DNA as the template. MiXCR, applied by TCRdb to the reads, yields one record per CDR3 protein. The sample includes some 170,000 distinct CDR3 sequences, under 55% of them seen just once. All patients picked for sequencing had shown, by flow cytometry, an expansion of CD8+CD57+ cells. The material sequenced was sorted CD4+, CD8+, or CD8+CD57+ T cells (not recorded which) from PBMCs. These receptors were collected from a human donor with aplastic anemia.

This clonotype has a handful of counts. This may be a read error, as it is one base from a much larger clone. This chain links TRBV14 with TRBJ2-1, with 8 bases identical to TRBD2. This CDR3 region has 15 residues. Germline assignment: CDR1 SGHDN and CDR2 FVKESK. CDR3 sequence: CASSQDGTRFNEQLF. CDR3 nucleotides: TGTGCCAGCAGCCAAGATGGGACTAGGTTCAATGAGCAGCTCTTC.

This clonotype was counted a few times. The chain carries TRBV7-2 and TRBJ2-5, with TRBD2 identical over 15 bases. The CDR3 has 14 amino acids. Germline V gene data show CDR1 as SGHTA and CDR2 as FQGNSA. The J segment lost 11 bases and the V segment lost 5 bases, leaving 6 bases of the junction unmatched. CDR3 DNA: TGTGCCAGCAGCCCGGGACTAGCGGGGGGCCTACAGTACTTC. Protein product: CASSPGLAGGLQYF.

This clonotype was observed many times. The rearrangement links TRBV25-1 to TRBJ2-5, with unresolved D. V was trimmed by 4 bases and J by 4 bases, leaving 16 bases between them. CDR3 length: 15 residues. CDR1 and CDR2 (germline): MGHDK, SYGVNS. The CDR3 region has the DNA TGTGCCAGCAGTGCGGGTCTCAAAGCAGGAGAGACCCAGTACTTC. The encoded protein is CASSAGLKAGETQYF.

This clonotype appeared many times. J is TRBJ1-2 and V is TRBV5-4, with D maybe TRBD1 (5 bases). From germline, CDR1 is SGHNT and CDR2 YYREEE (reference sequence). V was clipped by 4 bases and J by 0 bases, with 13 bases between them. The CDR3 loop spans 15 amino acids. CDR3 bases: TGTGCCAGCAGCAACCCGACAGCATCTAACTATGGCTACACCTTC. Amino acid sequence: CASSNPTASNYGYTF.

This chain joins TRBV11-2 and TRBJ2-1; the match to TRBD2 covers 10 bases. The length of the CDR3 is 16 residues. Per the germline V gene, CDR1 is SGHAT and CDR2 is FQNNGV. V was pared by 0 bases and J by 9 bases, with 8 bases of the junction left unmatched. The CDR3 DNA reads TGTGCCAGCAGCTTAGATATAGCGGGAGGTAATTTTGAGCAGTTCTTC. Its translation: CASSLDIAGGNFEQFF.

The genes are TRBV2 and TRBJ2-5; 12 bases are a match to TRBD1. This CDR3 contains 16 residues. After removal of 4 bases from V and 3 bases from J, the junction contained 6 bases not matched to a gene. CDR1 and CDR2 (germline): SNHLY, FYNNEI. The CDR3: CASSAVGTGGKETQYF. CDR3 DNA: TGTGCCAGCAGTGCAGTCGGGACAGGGGGCAAAGAGACCCAGTACTTC.

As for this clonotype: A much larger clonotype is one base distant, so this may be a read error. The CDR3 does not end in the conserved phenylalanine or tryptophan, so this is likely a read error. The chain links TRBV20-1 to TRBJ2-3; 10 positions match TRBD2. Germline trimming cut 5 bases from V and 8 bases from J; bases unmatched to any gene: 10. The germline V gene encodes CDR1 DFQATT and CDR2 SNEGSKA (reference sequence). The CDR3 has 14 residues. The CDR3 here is CSAHTSGVSSTQYS. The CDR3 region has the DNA TGCAGTGCTCATACTAGCGGGGTCAGTAGTACGCAGTATTCT.

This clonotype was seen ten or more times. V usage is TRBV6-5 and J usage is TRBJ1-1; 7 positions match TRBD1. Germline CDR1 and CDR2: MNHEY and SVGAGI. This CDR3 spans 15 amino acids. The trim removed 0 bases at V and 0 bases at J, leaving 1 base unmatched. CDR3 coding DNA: TGTGCCAGCAGTTACTCGACAGGGATGAACACTGAAGCTTTCTTT. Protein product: CASSYSTGMNTEAFF.

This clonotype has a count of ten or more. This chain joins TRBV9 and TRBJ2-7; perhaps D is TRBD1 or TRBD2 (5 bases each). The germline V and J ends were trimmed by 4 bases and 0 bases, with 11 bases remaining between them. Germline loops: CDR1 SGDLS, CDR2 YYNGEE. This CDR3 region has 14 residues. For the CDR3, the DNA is TGTGCCAGCAGCATATCCGGGACCTCCTACGAGCAGTACTTC. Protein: CASSISGTSYEQYF.

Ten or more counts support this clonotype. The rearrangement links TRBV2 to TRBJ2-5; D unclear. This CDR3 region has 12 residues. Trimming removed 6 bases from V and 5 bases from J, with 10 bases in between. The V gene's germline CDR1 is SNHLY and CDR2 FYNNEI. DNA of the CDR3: TGTGCCAGCAGCCGGGCCCGGGAGACCCAGTACTTC. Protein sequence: CASSRARETQYF.

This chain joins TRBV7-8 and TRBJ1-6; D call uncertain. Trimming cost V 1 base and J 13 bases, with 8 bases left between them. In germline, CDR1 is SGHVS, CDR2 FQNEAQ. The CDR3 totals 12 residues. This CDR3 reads CASSLGLQPLHF. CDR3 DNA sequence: TGTGCCAGCAGCTTAGGACTTCAGCCCCTCCACTTT. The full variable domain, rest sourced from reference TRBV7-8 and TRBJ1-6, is GAGVSQSPRYKVAKRGQDVALRCDPISGHVSLFWYQQALGQGPEFLTYFQNEAQLDKSGLPSDRFFAERPEGSVSTLKIQRTQQEDSAVYLCASSLGLQPLHFGNGTRLTVT.

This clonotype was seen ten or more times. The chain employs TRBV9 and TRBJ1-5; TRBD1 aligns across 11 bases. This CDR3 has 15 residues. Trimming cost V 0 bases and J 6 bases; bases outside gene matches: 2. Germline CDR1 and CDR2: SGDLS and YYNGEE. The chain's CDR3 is CASSVGGQGAQPQHF. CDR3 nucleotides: TGTGCCAGCAGCGTAGGAGGACAGGGGGCTCAGCCCCAGCATTTT.

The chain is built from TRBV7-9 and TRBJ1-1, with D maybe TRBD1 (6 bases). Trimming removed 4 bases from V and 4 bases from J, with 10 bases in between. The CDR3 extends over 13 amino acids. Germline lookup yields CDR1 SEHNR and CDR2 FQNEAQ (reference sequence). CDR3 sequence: CASSSWDTTEAFF. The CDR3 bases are TGTGCCAGCAGCTCATGGGACACCACTGAAGCTTTCTTT.

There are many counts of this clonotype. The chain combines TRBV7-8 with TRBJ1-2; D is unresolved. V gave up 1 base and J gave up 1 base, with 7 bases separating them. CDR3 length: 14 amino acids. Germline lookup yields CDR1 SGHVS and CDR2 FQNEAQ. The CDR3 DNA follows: TGTGCCAGCAGCTTAGGTCGCTTTAACTATGGCTACACCTTC. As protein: CASSLGRFNYGYTF.